This TCR beta chain originates from a study of blood T cell repertoires in COVID-19. Followed longitudinally, the Seattle patients had been enrolled during active infection. The data were produced by immunoSEQ multiplex PCR, yet TCRdb's version contains in-frame clones alone and is incomplete. The sample yields over 200,000 clones, 65% to 85% seen once. Sequenced sample: peripheral blood. This sequence originates from a woman under 40 with COVID-19, enrolled during active disease.

The CDR3 spells CASSIDRRAFYGYTF. CDR3 in DNA: TGTGCCAGTAGTATAGATCGCAGGGCCTTCTATGGCTACACCTTC. The J gene is TRBJ1-2, the V gene TRBV19; a possible D gene is TRBD1 (5 bases). The CDR3 is 15 amino acids. Germline values: CDR1 LNHDA, CDR2 SQIVND (reference sequence). V dropped 0 bases and J dropped 4 bases, with 12 bases sitting between them.